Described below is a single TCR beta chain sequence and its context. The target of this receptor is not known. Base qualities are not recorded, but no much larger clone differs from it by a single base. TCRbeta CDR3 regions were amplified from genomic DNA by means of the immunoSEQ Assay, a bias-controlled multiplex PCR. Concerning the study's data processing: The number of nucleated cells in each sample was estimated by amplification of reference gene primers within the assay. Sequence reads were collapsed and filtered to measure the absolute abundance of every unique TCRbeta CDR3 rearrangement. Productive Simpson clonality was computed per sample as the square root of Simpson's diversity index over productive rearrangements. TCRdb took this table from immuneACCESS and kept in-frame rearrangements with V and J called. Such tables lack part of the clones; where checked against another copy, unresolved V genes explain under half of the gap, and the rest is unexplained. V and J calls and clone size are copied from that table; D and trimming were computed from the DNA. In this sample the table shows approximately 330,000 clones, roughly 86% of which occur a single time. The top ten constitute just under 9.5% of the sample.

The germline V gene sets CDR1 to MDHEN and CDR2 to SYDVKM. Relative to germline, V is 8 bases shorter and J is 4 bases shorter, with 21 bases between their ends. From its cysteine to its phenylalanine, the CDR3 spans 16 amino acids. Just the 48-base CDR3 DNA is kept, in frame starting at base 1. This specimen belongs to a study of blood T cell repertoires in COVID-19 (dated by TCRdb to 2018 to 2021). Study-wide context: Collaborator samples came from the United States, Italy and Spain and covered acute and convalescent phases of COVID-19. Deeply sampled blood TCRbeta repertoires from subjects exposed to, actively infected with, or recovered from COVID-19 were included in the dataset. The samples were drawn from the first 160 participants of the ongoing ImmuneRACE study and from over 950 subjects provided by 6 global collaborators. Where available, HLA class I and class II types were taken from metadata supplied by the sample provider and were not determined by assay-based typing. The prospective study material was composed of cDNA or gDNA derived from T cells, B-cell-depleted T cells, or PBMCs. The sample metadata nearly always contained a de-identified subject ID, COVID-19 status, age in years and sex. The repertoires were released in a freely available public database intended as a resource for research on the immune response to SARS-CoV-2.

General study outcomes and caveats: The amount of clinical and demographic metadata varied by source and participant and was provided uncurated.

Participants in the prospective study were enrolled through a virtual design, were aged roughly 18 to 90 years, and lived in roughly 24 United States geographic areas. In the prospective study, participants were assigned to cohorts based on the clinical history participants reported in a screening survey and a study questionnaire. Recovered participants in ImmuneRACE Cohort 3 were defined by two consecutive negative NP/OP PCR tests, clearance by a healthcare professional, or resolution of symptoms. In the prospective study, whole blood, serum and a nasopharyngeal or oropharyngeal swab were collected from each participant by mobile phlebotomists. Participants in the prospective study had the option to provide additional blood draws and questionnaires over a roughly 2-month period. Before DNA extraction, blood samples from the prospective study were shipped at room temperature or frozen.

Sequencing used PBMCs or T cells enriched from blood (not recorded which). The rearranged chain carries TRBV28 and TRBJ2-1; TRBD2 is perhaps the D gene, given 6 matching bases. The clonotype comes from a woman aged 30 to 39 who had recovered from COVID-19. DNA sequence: TGTGCCAGCTCGGGACGGGGGTTCAGGAAATACAATGAGCAGTTCTTC. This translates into CASSGRGFRKYNEQFF.